This entry concerns a single T cell receptor beta chain. The antigen it binds to is not known. Base qualities were left out, and no much larger clone turns up one base away. Using the deep immunoSEQ assay, multiplex PCR amplified TCR CDR3 regions from genomic DNA. For each cell subset, the extracted genomic DNA was distributed evenly across all wells of several immunoSEQ 96-well plates, and each plate served as one replicate. Each replicate PCR for sorted subsets received around 0.2 ug genomic DNA, equal to about 30,000 T cell genomes. Purified libraries were measured with a Qubit 3.0 fluorometer, size-checked on a Bioanalyzer 2100, and measured again with the KAPA Library Quantification kit. A separate single-read 150-cycle Illumina NextSeq 550 flow cell was used to sequence each immunoSEQ 96-well plate. In the authors' own workflow: Because only junctional sequences without quality scores were contained in the immunoSEQ output, filtering matching that applied to full-length reads could not be performed. Sequences were annotated with PyIR, a Python wrapper for IgBLAST v1.9, and V/J genes and CDR3 were assigned using IMGT germline references. Reads were filtered out if the reads had weak V/J assignments (E-value above 1e-6), no CDR3, stop codons, out-of-frame junctions, or ambiguous translated residues. A V3J clonotype was defined by an identical inferred V gene, J gene, and CDR3 amino acid sequence. To compute the percentage overlap between repertoires, the number of shared unique clonotypes was divided by the size of the smaller repertoire. Three approaches were used to assess repertoire richness: RTK rarefaction, the Chao1 estimator, and Recon v2.1 estimates of unobserved clonotypes. Generation probabilities were computed with OLGA for all TCRbeta clonotypes obtained by the gDNA method from several donors. TCRdb's version of the immuneACCESS table is confined to in-frame rearrangements and falls short of the full clone set. An unresolved V gene accounts for under half of the shortfall where checked; the remainder is of unknown origin. That table supplies the V and J calls and clone size; D and trimming were determined from the DNA. The sample table records more than 1,200,000 clones; approximately 98.5% of these occur just once. Jointly, the top ten make up over 0.3% of the sample.

This sample is part of a study of shared clonotypes between healthy human individuals (dated by TCRdb to the early 2020s). About the full investigation: A few men and a couple of women, aged 18 to 49 years, made up the cohort. For each donor, three plates each were used for CD4 naive and CD4 memory, two plates were used for CD8 naive, and one plate was used for CD8 memory. The study deeply sequenced blood TCR repertoires of five healthy adults to estimate repertoire size and the extent of clonotype sharing between individuals. Different laboratories and diverse techniques were used to prepare libraries and sequence TCR repertoires, to increase sequencing depth and limit assay-specific biases. Each donor's leukapheresis produced roughly between about 0.9 and 9.5 billion PBMCs.

What the research found in general, with its limitations: Sharing across several donors was observed for around 5% of naive CD4, less than 4% of naive CD8, roughly 2.4% of memory CD4, and less than 0.45% of memory CD8 clonotypes. Compared with non-shared clonotypes, clonotypes shared by all four sorted-subset donors had higher generation probabilities. Based on pairwise subsampling, the degree of clonotype sharing among donors was expected to be affected by sequencing depth. Rarefaction of sorted-subset datasets indicated incomplete sequencing despite the large sequencing depth. Only blood was sampled, and tissue TCR repertoires likely differ from those in blood. Estimated clonotype richness was generally larger for naive than for memory subsets. Because the study included only a small number of donors, the genetic and exposure-history diversity represented was limited.

The donors were healthy, HIV-negative adults with no recently reported acute infections or vaccinations. Every donor was a Caucasian adult living in Nashville, Tennessee, USA. CD4+ T cells were enriched by magnetic negative selection; naive cells were then positively selected on CD45RA, and the negative fraction formed the memory subset. After blood collection by leukapheresis, PBMCs were isolated using Ficoll-Histopaque density gradient centrifugation and then cryopreserved in the vapor phase of liquid nitrogen. Analytical flow cytometry was used to check the purity and quantity of each magnetically sorted T cell population. Genomic DNA was isolated from every sorted fraction and measured by UV absorbance on a Nanodrop 2000c. For CDR1 and CDR2, the germline V gene lists MDHEN and SYDVKM. V loses 6 bases of germline sequence and J loses 3 bases, and the interval between the two ends is 24 bases. The CDR3 contains 17 residues, cysteine and phenylalanine counted. The kept DNA is CDR3 alone, 51 bases in frame from the first base.

The source is a man aged 25-45 years in good health. The sample was naive CD4+ T cells sorted from blood. According to the study, the label for this sample's cell subset or site signals: CD45RA+ positively selected. The chain was built from TRBV28 and TRBJ2-7, with TRBD2 as a weak D call on 6 bases. The CDR3 reads as follows: CASSPRGMENRYYEQYF. The DNA sequence reads TGTGCCAGCAGCCCCCGGGGGATGGAGAACAGGTACTACGAGCAGTACTTC.